The 9 T cell receptor beta chains below come from one sample, sequenced in a study of blood T cells in healthy people across ages. Primed by a sample-barcoded 5' primer and a J-beta primer mix, a second PCR proceeded for 7 to 11 cycles. From the 5' RACE reads, TCRdb called clonotypes with MiXCR, one entry per CDR3 protein. The data contain about 1,000,000 distinct CDR3 sequences, roughly 45% of them singletons. Sequencing was done on a sample of blood. These receptor sequences come from a woman in her sixties or seventies in good health.

V usage is TRBV5-6 and J usage is TRBJ1-1; no definite D call. CDR1 is SGHDT, CDR2 YYEEEE, per germline. The CDR3 runs 12 residues. The V gene lost 0 bases and the J gene lost 10 bases, with 10 bases spanning the gap. The CDR3 loop is CASSLDGDGAFF. DNA of the CDR3: TGTGCCAGCAGCTTGGACGGTGACGGAGCTTTCTTT. The variable domain in full, with the rest retrieved from reference TRBV5-6 and TRBJ1-1, is DAGVTQSPTHLIKTRGQQVTLRCSPKSGHDTVSWYQQALGQGPQFIFQYYEEEERQRGNFPDRFSGHQFPNYSSELNVNALLLGDSALYLCASSLDGDGAFFGQGTRLTVV.

This clonotype was counted a few times. The V gene is TRBV6-5, the J gene TRBJ2-1, with TRBD2 identical over 7 bases. The CDR3 is 16 amino acids. Germline CDR1 reads MNHEY; CDR2 reads SVGAGI. Trimming at V came to 2 bases and at J to 3 bases, leaving 7 bases not matched to a gene. The CDR3 spells CASSYLGTNVYNEQFF. The DNA of the CDR3 is TGTGCCAGCAGTTACCTGGGGACTAACGTCTACAATGAGCAGTTCTTC.

The V and J genes are TRBV14 and TRBJ2-1; 9 bases align to TRBD2. The CDR3 is 14 residues long. The V gene's germline CDR1 is SGHDN and CDR2 FVKESK. J was trimmed by 9 bases and V by 1 base; bases with no gene match: 4. The CDR3 nucleotides read TGTGCCAGCAGCCAAGCGAGACTAGCGGTTGAGCAGTTCTTC. Protein: CASSQARLAVEQFF.

The chain links TRBV20-1 to TRBJ1-1, with 9 nucleotides matching TRBD1. Trimming cost V 5 bases and J 12 bases; bases outside gene matches: 16. Germline loops: CDR1 DFQATT, CDR2 SNEGSKA (reference sequence). This CDR3 is 14 amino acids long. The CDR3: CSAGLRDRARSTFF. DNA of the CDR3: TGCAGTGCTGGATTGCGGGACAGGGCCCGTTCAACTTTCTTT.

This clonotype has ten or more counts. V gene TRBV6-7 combines with J gene TRBJ1-5; the D gene is possibly TRBD1 (6 bases). TRBV6-7 is filed as an ORF, its function uncertain. This CDR3 is built from 13 residues. The germline V and J ends were trimmed by 6 bases and 2 bases, with 8 bases remaining between them. The CDR3 sequence: CASSRQGNQPQHF. The CDR3 region has the DNA TGTGCCAGCAGCAGACAGGGCAATCAGCCCCAGCATTTT.

This clonotype was detected ten times or more. The chain employs TRBV10-3 and TRBJ2-1; 11 nucleotides agree with TRBD2. The CDR3 loop spans 14 amino acids. Trimming removed 6 bases from V and 8 bases from J; junction bases left unmatched: 6. CDR1 is ENHRY and CDR2 is SYGVKD in the germline V gene. CDR3 bases: TGTGCCATCAGAGACCTAGCGGGAGGCGATGAGCAGTTCTTC. Its translation is CAIRDLAGGDEQFF.

The V call is TRBV5-6, the J call TRBJ2-5; D perhaps matches TRBD2 (6 bases). The CDR3 is made up of 17 amino acids. Germline V gene lookup returns CDR1 SGHDT and CDR2 YYEEEE. Between the trimmed V and J ends, which lost 3 bases and 1 base, there was a span of 19 bases. CDR3 sequence: CASSSRAGTMTQETQYF. Written as DNA, the CDR3 is TGTGCCAGCAGCTCCCGGGCGGGGACGATGACCCAAGAGACCCAGTACTTC.

This clonotype has a count of ten or more. This chain uses TRBV20-1 with TRBJ2-7; TRBD2 aligns across 9 bases. V gave up 6 bases and J gave up 9 bases; unmatched junction bases: 15. CDR3 size: 14 residues. CDR1 is DFQATT, CDR2 SNEGSKA, per germline (reference sequence). CDR3 DNA: TGCAGTGCCCCGGCTGTCGGGACTAGCAAGGGGCAGTACTTC. This gives the protein CSAPAVGTSKGQYF.

CDR3 nucleotides: TGCGCCAGCAGCTTGGGGTCTTTAGCGCTTCAAGAGACCCAGTACTTC. Its translation: CASSLGSLALQETQYF. The V gene is TRBV5-1, the J gene TRBJ2-5, with a tentative D call TRBD2 (5 bases). The CDR3 extends over 16 amino acids. The germline gives CDR1 SGHRS, CDR2 YFSETQ. V lost 0 bases to trimming and J lost 2 bases, with 14 bases between them.